These T cell receptor beta chains were read from a single sample in a study of response to subunit inactivated influenza vaccine. TCRdb passed the RT-PCR reads through MiXCR, listing each CDR3 protein once. The table records hundreds of thousands of distinct CDR3 sequences, about 11% of them present only once. These same records also appear under a second study, on T cells expressing NK-cell markers.

The sample consisted of PBMCs from blood, taken on the day of vaccination. The receptors originated from a man aged 50 or older who received an inactivated influenza vaccine. Each CDR3 is given with its conserved first and last residue. A D gene is named only where the DNA matches it firmly. For some rows the clone size is stated as once, few or many, or as a class when expanded; others skip it.

clone size: few; V gene: TRBV29-1; J gene: TRBJ2-5; D gene: -; CDR3 DNA: TGCAGCGTTGATAACCCAGGCCTGCTTATCCAAGAGACCCAGTACTTC; CDR3 protein: CSVDNPGLLIQETQYF
clone size: -; V gene: TRBV18; J gene: TRBJ2-2; D gene: -; CDR3 DNA: TGTGCCAGCTCACCAGGAGGGGTTTACACCGGGGAGCTGTTTTTT; CDR3 protein: CASSPGGVYTGELFF
clone size: few; V gene: TRBV7-3; J gene: TRBJ2-1; D gene: -; CDR3 DNA: TGTGCCAGCAGCTTAACGGGGGCGCAGAGCTCCTACAATGAGCAGTTCTTC; CDR3 protein: CASSLTGAQSSYNEQFF
clone size: few; V gene: TRBV11-1; J gene: TRBJ2-7; D gene: -; CDR3 DNA: TGTGCCAGCAGGAGGACGACCCAGGGGCCCGAGCAGTACTTC; CDR3 protein: CASRRTTQGPEQYF
clone size: -; V gene: TRBV7-3; J gene: TRBJ2-1; D gene: -; CDR3 DNA: TGTGCCAGCAGCCCCGGACAGTCCATAACGTGGAAGCAGTTCTTC; CDR3 protein: CASSPGQSITWKQFF
clone size: few; V gene: TRBV12-3/TRBV12-4; J gene: TRBJ2-7; D gene: TRBD1; CDR3 DNA: TGTGCCAGCAGTTTTGTGGGACAGGGCTACGAGCAGTACTTC; CDR3 protein: CASSFVGQGYEQYF
clone size: few; V gene: TRBV20-1; J gene: TRBJ2-7; D gene: -; CDR3 DNA: TGCAGTGCTAGAGGAGGAGGCGAGCAGTACTTC; CDR3 protein: CSARGGGEQYF
clone size: few; V gene: TRBV10-3; J gene: TRBJ2-7; D gene: TRBD1; CDR3 DNA: TGTGCCATCAGTGTATACCGGGACAGAGATTCCTACGAGCAGTACTTC; CDR3 protein: CAISVYRDRDSYEQYF
clone size: -; V gene: TRBV4-2; J gene: TRBJ2-3; D gene: TRBD2; CDR3 DNA: TGTGCCAGCAGCCAGCACCTCTTGGCTAGCGGAAGCACAGATACGCAGTATTTT; CDR3 protein: CASSQHLLASGSTDTQYF
clone size: many; V gene: TRBV5-1; J gene: TRBJ2-2; D gene: -; CDR3 DNA: TGCGCCAGCAGCTCAGGGACGGTGAACACCGGGGAGCTGTTTTTT; CDR3 protein: CASSSGTVNTGELFF
clone size: many; V gene: TRBV12-3/TRBV12-4; J gene: TRBJ2-1; D gene: TRBD2; CDR3 DNA: TGTGCCAGCAGTTTGCCTTTCGGGGAGCGGGGGATTACCAATGAGCAGTTCTTC; CDR3 protein: CASSLPFGERGITNEQFF
clone size: -; V gene: TRBV5-1; J gene: TRBJ2-7; D gene: -; CDR3 DNA: TGCGCCAGCAGTCGGGGTGCGCCTGGGGTCTACGAGCAGTACTTC; CDR3 protein: CASSRGAPGVYEQYF